One sample yielded the 17 T cell receptor beta chains listed below, sequenced in a study of shared clonotypes between healthy human individuals. Repertoires were generated with immunoSEQ multiplex PCR, while TCRdb's copy carries only in-frame clones and drops some. Of roughly 2.1 million clones listed, just over 90% were seen once; the top ten hold approximately 1.7%. Naive CD8 cells lacked CD45RO, underwent positive selection for CCR7 and left out terminally differentiated effector memory CD45RA+ cells. Material for sequencing was naive CD8+ T cells from PBMCs. Receptors originate from a young man in good health. Some clones in this sample may be carry-over from other donors' samples.

The gene calls are TRBV4-3 and TRBJ1-5; 7 bases fit TRBD1. This CDR3 comprises 15 residues. Germline CDR1 is LGHNA and CDR2 is YSLEER. V gave up 0 bases and J gave up 6 bases; unmatched junction bases: 5. The CDR3 loop reads CASSQEAGGSQPQHF. The CDR3 bases are TGCGCCAGCAGCCAAGAGGCAGGGGGTAGTCAGCCCCAGCATTTT.

This clone was found once. The chain recombines TRBV27 with TRBJ2-1; 10 nucleotides match TRBD2. The CDR3 is 18 residues long. Germline loops: CDR1 MNHEY, CDR2 SMNVEV (reference sequence). V shed 1 base, J shed 8 bases, and the junction held 14 bases outside the gene matches. For the CDR3, the DNA is TGTGCCAGCAGTTTATGGGGGTCGGGTACTAGCGGGATCTATGAGCAGTTCTTC. It encodes CASSLWGSGTSGIYEQFF.

The chain recombines TRBV15 with TRBJ2-3, with D uncertain. The CDR3 totals 15 residues. Between the trimmed V and J ends, which lost 0 bases and 4 bases, there was a span of 11 bases. Germline assignment: CDR1 LNHNV and CDR2 YYDKDF (reference sequence). This CDR3 reads CATSRDIEPADTQYF. The DNA for the CDR3 is TGTGCCACCAGCAGAGATATCGAACCGGCAGATACGCAGTATTTT.

The J gene is TRBJ2-7, the V gene TRBV7-2; possibly TRBD2 for D (6 bases). CDR3 length: 17 residues. With 0 bases removed from V and 4 bases from J, the gap between germline ends came to 19 bases. Germline V gives CDR1 SGHTA, CDR2 FQGNSA. The CDR3 bases are TGTGCCAGCAGCTTAGCCCACAGACTAGTCGGGGATTACGAGCAGTACTTC. Residues: CASSLAHRLVGDYEQYF. The full variable domain, rest sourced from reference TRBV7-2 and TRBJ2-7, is GAGVSQSPSNKVTEKGKDVELRCDPISGHTALYWYRQSLGQGLEFLIYFQGNSAPDKSGLPSDRFSAERTGGSVSTLTIQRTQQEDSAVYLCASSLAHRLVGDYEQYFGPGTRLTVT.

This clone was detected once. The chain links TRBV2 to TRBJ2-2; 9 nucleotides match TRBD2. The CDR3 length is 16 residues. Losses at the gene ends were 2 bases for V and 4 bases for J; bases not matched to a gene: 5. Germline-derived CDR1 and CDR2 are SNHLY and FYNNEI. The CDR3: CASSEWAGGSTGELFF. CDR3 DNA sequence: TGTGCCAGCAGTGAATGGGCGGGAGGGTCCACCGGGGAGCTGTTTTTT.

The chain carries TRBV11-3 and TRBJ2-3; 8 bases agree with TRBD2. The CDR3 length is 17 residues. The V and J ends lost 5 bases and 4 bases, in that order; junction bases with no gene match: 14. Germline values: CDR1 SGHNT, CDR2 YENEEA. CDR3 loop: CASSLRRGGIVADTQYF. The CDR3 bases are TGTGCCAGCAGCCTTCGTCGGGGGGGGATTGTCGCAGATACGCAGTATTTT.

This clone was counted a few times. This rearrangement joins TRBV7-9 to TRBJ2-7, with D tentatively TRBD1 (5 bases). V was trimmed by 4 bases and J by 7 bases, leaving 11 bases between them. The CDR3 is 12 residues long. Germline lookup yields CDR1 SEHNR and CDR2 FQNEAQ (reference sequence). The CDR3 spells CASSSDTREQYF. In nucleotides, the CDR3 is TGTGCCAGCAGCTCGGACACCCGAGAGCAGTACTTC.

The rearrangement uses TRBV5-1 and TRBJ1-1, with D uncertain. The CDR3 covers 14 residues. V dropped 0 bases and J dropped 5 bases, with 11 bases sitting between them. CDR1 and CDR2 from the germline V gene are SGHRS and YFSETQ. The CDR3 region has the DNA TGCGCCAGCAGCTTGGGCCCTGGACGTACTGAAGCTTTCTTT. Amino acid sequence: CASSLGPGRTEAFF.

The V gene is TRBV10-2, the J gene TRBJ1-1; the D gene is possibly TRBD1 (6 bases). Germline CDR1 is WSHSY and CDR2 is SAAADI. The CDR3 spans 15 residues. The V and J ends lost 6 bases and 1 base respectively, with 15 bases between them. CDR3 in amino acids: CASSVYKGQNTEAFF. The CDR3 bases are TGCGCCAGCAGCGTTTATAAGGGACAGAACACTGAAGCTTTCTTT.

With regard to this clone: Other nucleotide sequences in the sample specify the same CDR3. This chain uses TRBV9 with TRBJ2-7; D is possibly TRBD1 or TRBD2 (5 bases each). Germline V gives CDR1 SGDLS, CDR2 YYNGEE. The CDR3 covers 14 residues. V was trimmed by 0 bases and J by 3 bases, leaving 10 bases between them. The DNA for the CDR3 is TGTGCCAGCAGCGTAGGAGGGGCCGGCTACGAGCAGTACTTC. Encoded protein: CASSVGGAGYEQYF.

The chain carries TRBV5-6 and TRBJ2-1; no clear D gene. The CDR3 loop spans 14 amino acids. The germline CDR1 and CDR2 sequences are SGHDT and YYEEEE. The ends were cut back, 2 bases at V and 3 bases at J, with 9 bases in the middle. The CDR3: CASSFTGSYNEQFF. CDR3 sequence (DNA): TGTGCCAGCAGCTTCACCGGTAGCTACAATGAGCAGTTCTTC.

This rearrangement joins TRBV7-9 to TRBJ2-7, with 7 positions matching TRBD2. This CDR3 is 17 amino acids long. The trim removed 5 bases at V and 2 bases at J, leaving 15 bases unmatched. CDR1 and CDR2 from the germline V gene are SEHNR and FQNEAQ (reference sequence). The CDR3 region is CASSPRGGSGSTYEQYF. DNA of the CDR3: TGTGCCAGCAGCCCACGGGGCGGTAGCGGGTCGACCTACGAGCAGTACTTC.

The rearrangement uses TRBV5-1 and TRBJ2-7, with TRBD1 matching over 10 bases. The germline V gene encodes CDR1 SGHRS and CDR2 YFSETQ. This CDR3 region has 16 residues. V dropped 0 bases and J dropped 6; count of bases not matched to a gene: 9. CDR3 DNA: TGCGCCAGCAGCTTGGGGCCCGCGACAGGGGGCGGCGAGCAGTACTTC. This encodes CASSLGPATGGGEQYF.

J is TRBJ2-1 and V is TRBV11-2; 8 positions match TRBD1. The trim removed 5 bases at V and 1 base at J, leaving 7 bases unmatched. The CDR3 runs to 16 residues. The V gene's germline CDR1 is SGHAT and CDR2 FQNNGV. The CDR3 nucleotides are TGTGCCAGCAGCGCCTCAGGGGGCGGATCCTACAATGAGCAGTTCTTC. Amino acid sequence: CASSASGGGSYNEQFF.

The chain combines TRBV9 with TRBJ2-1; TRBD2 is a possible D gene (6 bases). The CDR3 consists of 14 residues. V lost 1 base to trimming and J lost 4 bases, with 9 bases between them. Germline-derived CDR1 and CDR2 are SGDLS and YYNGEE. As DNA, the CDR3 is TGTGCCAGCAGCGTAACGGGAGTTTACAATGAGCAGTTCTTC. Translated: CASSVTGVYNEQFF.

Regarding this clone: The identical CDR3 is also encoded by other nucleotide sequences in the sample. This chain links TRBV9 with TRBJ2-3, with D possibly TRBD2 on 6 matching bases. CDR3 size: 15 residues. The V gene lost 0 bases and the J gene lost 0 bases, with 8 bases spanning the gap. Per the germline V gene, CDR1 is SGDLS and CDR2 is YYNGEE. This chain's CDR3 is CASSVAGTSTDTQYF. CDR3 DNA sequence: TGTGCCAGCAGCGTAGCAGGGACTAGCACAGATACGCAGTATTTT.

CDR3 protein: CASSQRVLAGPLTYEQYF. CDR3 coding DNA: TGTGCCAGCAGTCAACGAGTACTAGCGGGACCCTTAACCTACGAGCAGTACTTC. This sequence joins TRBV28 and TRBJ2-7; TRBD2 matches at 10 bases. V dropped 5 bases and J dropped 2; count of bases not matched to a gene: 15. Germline CDR1 is MDHEN and CDR2 is SYDVKM. The CDR3 extends over 18 amino acids.